This section outlines one T cell receptor (beta chain) sequence together with its context. The CDR3 runs 15 residues. The ends were cut back, 5 bases at V and 5 bases at J, with 16 bases in the middle. Germline assignment: CDR1 SGHAT and CDR2 FQDESV (reference sequence). This specimen comes from a study of blood T cell repertoires in COVID-19. The repertoire was sequenced with immunoSEQ multiplex PCR; TCRdb's copy has only in-frame clones and lacks some. The table lists fewer than 200,000 clones, about 83% of them singletons. The source of this sequence is a human donor in a cohort sampled during active COVID-19. The chain joins TRBV11-1 to TRBJ1-5; possibly TRBD1 for D (6 bases). The specimen was peripheral blood. The CDR3 loop is CASSQGTTQDQPQHF. The DNA for the CDR3 is TGTGCCAGCAGCCAAGGGACAACCCAGGATCAGCCCCAGCATTTT.